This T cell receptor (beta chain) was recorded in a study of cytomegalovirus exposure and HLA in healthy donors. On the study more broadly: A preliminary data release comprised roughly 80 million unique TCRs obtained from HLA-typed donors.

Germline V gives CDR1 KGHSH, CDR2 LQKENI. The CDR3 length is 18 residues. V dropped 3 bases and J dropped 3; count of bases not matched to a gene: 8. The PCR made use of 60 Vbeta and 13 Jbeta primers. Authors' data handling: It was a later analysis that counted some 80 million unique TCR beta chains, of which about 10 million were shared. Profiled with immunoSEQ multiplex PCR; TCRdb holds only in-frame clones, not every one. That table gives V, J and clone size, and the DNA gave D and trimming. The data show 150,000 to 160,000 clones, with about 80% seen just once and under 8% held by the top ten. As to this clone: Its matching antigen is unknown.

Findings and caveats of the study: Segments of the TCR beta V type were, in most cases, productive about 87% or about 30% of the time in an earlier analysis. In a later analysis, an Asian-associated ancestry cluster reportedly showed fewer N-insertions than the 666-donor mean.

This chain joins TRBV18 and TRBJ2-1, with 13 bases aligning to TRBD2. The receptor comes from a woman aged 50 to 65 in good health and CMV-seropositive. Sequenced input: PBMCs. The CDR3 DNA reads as TGTGCCAGCTCACCCCGCCCCGGGACTAGCGGGATCTACAATGAGCAGTTCTTC. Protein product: CASSPRPGTSGIYNEQFF. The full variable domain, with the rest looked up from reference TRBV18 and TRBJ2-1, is NAGVMQNPRHLVRRRGQEARLRCSPMKGHSHVYWYRQLPEEGLKFMVYLQKENIIDESGMPKERFSAEFPKEGPSILRIQQVVRGDSAAYFCASSPRPGTSGIYNEQFFGPGTRLTVL.